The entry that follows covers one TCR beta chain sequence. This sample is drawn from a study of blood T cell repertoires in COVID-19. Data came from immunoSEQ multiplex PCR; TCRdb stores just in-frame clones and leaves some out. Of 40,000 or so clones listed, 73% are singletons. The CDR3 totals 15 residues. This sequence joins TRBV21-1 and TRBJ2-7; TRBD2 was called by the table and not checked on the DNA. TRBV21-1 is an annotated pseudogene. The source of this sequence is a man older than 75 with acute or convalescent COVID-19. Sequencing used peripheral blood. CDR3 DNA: TGTGCCAGCAGCAGGGCCGGGACTAGCGGATACGAGCAGTACTTC. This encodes CASSRAGTSGYEQYF.